This T cell receptor (beta chain) was sequenced during a study of T-cell memory formation after mild COVID-19. Turning to the study itself: The study found TCR clusters largely donor specific. Overall study findings and caveats: Unconfirmed was the SARS-CoV-2 specificity of second-wave clones that peaked on day 37. There was a balanced CD4/CD8 profile in clones contracting day 15 to 85, and later expanders leaned CD4+.

Employing constant-segment primers, 5'RACE generated TCR alpha and TCR beta cDNA libraries bearing sample barcodes and UMIs. MiXCR, applied by TCRdb to the 5' RACE reads, yields one record per CDR3 protein. The profile shows under 600,000 distinct CDR3 sequences, about 20% of them singletons. A note on this clonotype: What it binds is unknown.

CDR3 size: 16 residues. V shed 1 base and J shed 4 bases, with 13 bases lying between them. Germline V gene sequence: CDR1 SGHNT, CDR2 YENEEA. This TCR was sampled from an adult woman who had mild COVID-19 (a few samples of this study predate the infection). Cell type and time point are not known. The V gene is TRBV11-3, the J gene TRBJ1-4; possible D gene TRBD1, 5 bases. The specimen sequenced was PBMCs or a T cell subset sorted from them (not recorded which). CDR3 sequence reads: CASSLAIRDRNEKLFF. CDR3 nucleotides: TGTGCCAGCAGCTTAGCAATCCGGGACCGTAATGAAAAACTGTTTTTT.